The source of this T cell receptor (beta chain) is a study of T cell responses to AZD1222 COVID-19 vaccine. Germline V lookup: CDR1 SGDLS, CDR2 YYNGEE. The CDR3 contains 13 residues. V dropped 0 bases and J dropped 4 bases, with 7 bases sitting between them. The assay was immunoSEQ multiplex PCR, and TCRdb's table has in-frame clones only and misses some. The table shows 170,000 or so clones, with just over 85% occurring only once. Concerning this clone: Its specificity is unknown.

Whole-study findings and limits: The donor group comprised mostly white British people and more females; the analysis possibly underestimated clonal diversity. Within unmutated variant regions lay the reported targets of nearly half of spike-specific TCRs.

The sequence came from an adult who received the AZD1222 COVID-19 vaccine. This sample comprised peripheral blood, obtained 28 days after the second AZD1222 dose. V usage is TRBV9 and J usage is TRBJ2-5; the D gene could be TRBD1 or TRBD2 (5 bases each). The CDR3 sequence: CASSVGDLETQYF. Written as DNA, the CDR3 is TGTGCCAGCAGCGTAGGGGACCTAGAGACCCAGTACTTC.